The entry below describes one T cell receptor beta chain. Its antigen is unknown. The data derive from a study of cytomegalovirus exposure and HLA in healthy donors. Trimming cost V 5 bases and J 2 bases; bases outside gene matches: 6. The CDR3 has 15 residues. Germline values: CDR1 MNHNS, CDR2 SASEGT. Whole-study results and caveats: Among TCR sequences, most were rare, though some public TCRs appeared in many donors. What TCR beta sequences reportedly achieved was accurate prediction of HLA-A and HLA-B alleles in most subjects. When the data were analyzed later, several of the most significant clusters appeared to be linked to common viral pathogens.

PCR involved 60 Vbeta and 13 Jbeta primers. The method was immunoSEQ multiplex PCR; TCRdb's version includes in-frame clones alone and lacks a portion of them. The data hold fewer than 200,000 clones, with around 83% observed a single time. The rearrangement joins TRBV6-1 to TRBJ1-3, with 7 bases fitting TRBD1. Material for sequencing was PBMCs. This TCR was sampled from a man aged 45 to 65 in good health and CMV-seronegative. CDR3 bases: TGTGCCAGCAGTTTCGACAGGGAGACTGGAAACACCATATATTTT. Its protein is CASSFDRETGNTIYF.